Presented here are 17 T cell receptor beta chains from one specimen sequenced in a study of shared clonotypes between healthy human individuals. The method was immunoSEQ multiplex PCR; TCRdb's version includes in-frame clones alone and lacks a portion of them. Here the sample spans 2 million to 2.5 million clones, around 95% being singletons. The specimen sequenced was naive CD4+ T cells sorted from blood. Subset defined: CD45RA+ positively selected. The receptors derive from a man between 18 and 29 years old in good health.

This clone was picked up a small number of times. Other DNA sequences of this sample code for an identical CDR3. The chain combines TRBV18 with TRBJ2-3; TRBD2 aligns across 11 bases. This CDR3 region has 14 residues. Trimming at V came to 3 bases and at J to 4 bases, leaving 0 bases not matched to a gene. CDR1 is KGHSH, CDR2 LQKENI, per germline. The CDR3 region is CASSPGLAADTQYF. In DNA form, the CDR3 reads TGTGCCAGCTCACCGGGACTAGCGGCAGATACGCAGTATTTT. Together with reference TRBV18 and TRBJ2-3, the CDR3 gives the full variable domain: NAGVMQNPRHLVRRRGQEARLRCSPMKGHSHVYWYRQLPEEGLKFMVYLQKENIIDESGMPKERFSAEFPKEGPSILRIQQVVRGDSAAYFCASSPGLAADTQYFGPGTRLTVL.

The chain recombines TRBV12-5 with TRBJ1-5; D is ambiguous. Germline CDR1 and CDR2: LGHNT and FRNRAP. The CDR3 covers 13 residues. Trimming removed 1 base from V and 4 bases from J, with 5 bases in between. The CDR3 region has the DNA TGTGCTAGTGGTTTGGGAGCAAATCAGCCCCAGCATTTT. Translating it yields CASGLGANQPQHF.

The rearrangement joins TRBV28 to TRBJ1-5, with 8 nucleotides matching TRBD1. The length of the CDR3 is 15 residues. Germline V lookup: CDR1 MDHEN, CDR2 SYDVKM. V lost 7 bases to trimming and J lost 6 bases; unmatched junction nucleotides: 11. The CDR3 is CASNTQQGVFQPQHF. CDR3 nucleotide sequence: TGTGCCAGCAACACTCAACAGGGGGTCTTTCAGCCCCAGCATTTT.

Points on this clone: The same CDR3 also results from other DNA sequences found in this sample. The chain combines TRBV9 with TRBJ2-2; D is possibly TRBD2 (5 bases). This CDR3 region has 14 residues. CDR1 is SGDLS and CDR2 is YYNGEE in the germline V gene. Trimming stripped 3 bases from V and 1 base from J, with 7 bases between. The DNA for the CDR3 is TGTGCCAGCAGCGACCGGGGGAACACCGGGGAGCTGTTTTTT. Protein sequence: CASSDRGNTGELFF.

On this clone: A junction end diverges from the germline sequence, so it may reflect a read error. In DNA form, the CDR3 reads TGTGCCAGCAGCTTACAGGGGTATACTTCACCCCTCCACTTT. This gives the protein CASSLQGYTSPLHF. The chain is built from TRBV27 and TRBJ1-6; 7 bases are shared with TRBD1. Germline-derived CDR1 and CDR2 are MNHEY and SMNVEV (reference sequence). The CDR3 has 14 amino acids.

J is TRBJ1-5 and V is TRBV5-1; unclear D gene. Germline V gives CDR1 SGHRS, CDR2 YFSETQ. This CDR3 has 14 residues. Trimming removed 0 bases from V and 5 bases from J, with 9 bases in between. CDR3 sequence reads: CASSLEGEDQPQHF. The CDR3 nucleotides read TGCGCCAGCAGCTTGGAGGGCGAGGATCAGCCCCAGCATTTT.

The J gene is TRBJ1-5, the V gene TRBV7-2; 9 nucleotides agree with TRBD1. The germline V gene has CDR1 SGHTA and CDR2 FQGNSA. With 8 bases clipped from V and 6 bases from J, the junction kept 8 bases outside the gene matches. The CDR3 extends over 14 amino acids. CDR3 region: CASASQGAGQPQHF. The CDR3 DNA follows: TGTGCCAGCGCATCACAGGGGGCGGGTCAGCCCCAGCATTTT.

Written as DNA, the CDR3 is TGTGCCAGCAGTGCCCGGGACAGGGGTAATTCACCCCTCCACTTT. This translates into CASSARDRGNSPLHF. This chain connects TRBV6-6 to TRBJ1-6; TRBD1 aligns across 10 bases. This CDR3 contains 15 residues. The germline V gene has CDR1 MNHNY and CDR2 SVGAGI (reference sequence). Trimming cost V 5 bases and J 6 bases; bases outside gene matches: 4.

The CDR3 coding sequence is TGCGCCAGCAGCTTGGGCGGGGGGGCCCATGGAGATACGCAGTATTTT. Amino acid sequence: CASSLGGGAHGDTQYF. The rearrangement uses TRBV5-1 and TRBJ2-3; TRBD2 matches at 9 bases. Germline loops: CDR1 SGHRS, CDR2 YFSETQ. V trimming: 0 bases; J trimming: 5 bases; junction bases outside the gene matches: 7. CDR3 size: 16 residues.

Written as DNA, the CDR3 is TGTGCCAGCAGCGAGAGGACTAGTTGGGATGAGCAGTTCTTC. This encodes CASSERTSWDEQFF. This sequence joins TRBV9 and TRBJ2-1; 7 nucleotides line up with TRBD2. V dropped 3 bases and J dropped 8; count of bases not matched to a gene: 8. This CDR3 spans 14 amino acids. Germline values: CDR1 SGDLS, CDR2 YYNGEE.

V usage is TRBV5-1 and J usage is TRBJ1-2, with TRBD1 matching over 7 bases. The ends lost 0 bases at V and 3 bases at J; junction bases unmatched: 2. Germline assignment: CDR1 SGHRS and CDR2 YFSETQ. The CDR3 consists of 14 residues. The CDR3 protein is CASSLGGQYYGYTF. The DNA for the CDR3 is TGCGCCAGCAGCTTGGGGGGACAGTACTATGGCTACACCTTC.

The chain employs TRBV28 and TRBJ1-4; 8 nucleotides agree with TRBD1. V dropped 5 bases and J dropped 12; count of bases not matched to a gene: 14. This CDR3 comprises 15 residues. CDR1 MDHEN and CDR2 SYDVKM come from the germline V gene. The chain's CDR3 is CASSLPGGTGGELFF. The CDR3, as DNA: TGTGCCAGCAGTCTTCCTGGGGGGACAGGCGGGGAACTGTTTTTT.

The rearrangement links TRBV5-1 to TRBJ2-5; no definite D call. The germline V gene has CDR1 SGHRS and CDR2 YFSETQ. V was clipped by 0 bases and J by 0 bases, with 6 bases between them. The CDR3 is 14 amino acids. CDR3 nucleotide sequence: TGCGCCAGCAGCTTGGGGATGTACCAAGAGACCCAGTACTTC. Amino acid sequence: CASSLGMYQETQYF. Complete variable domain (other parts from reference TRBV5-1 and TRBJ2-5): KAGVTQTPRYLIKTRGQQVTLSCSPISGHRSVSWYQQTPGQGLQFLFEYFSETQRNKGNFPGRFSGRQFSNSRSEMNVSTLELGDSALYLCASSLGMYQETQYFGPGTRLLVL.

A single count supports this clone. J is TRBJ1-2 and V is TRBV27; 8 nucleotides align to TRBD1. CDR1 and CDR2 (germline): MNHEY, SMNVEV (reference sequence). The V and J ends lost 2 bases and 3 bases, in that order; junction bases with no gene match: 14. This CDR3 region has 18 residues. The chain's CDR3 is CASSLTVGTGAPYYGYTF. The CDR3 DNA reads TGTGCCAGCAGTTTAACCGTGGGGACAGGAGCTCCCTACTATGGCTACACCTTC.

This chain joins TRBV6-5 and TRBJ2-7, with 8 nucleotides matching TRBD1. Trimming took 6 bases from V and 3 from J; bases not matched to a gene: 10. The CDR3 totals 15 residues. Looked up from germline, CDR1 is MNHEY and CDR2 is SVGAGI. The CDR3 region has the DNA TGTGCCAGCAGATTGGGACAGGTAGGAGTCTACGAGCAGTACTTC. Translating it yields CASRLGQVGVYEQYF.

The gene calls are TRBV11-2 and TRBJ1-3; perhaps TRBD1 as D (5 bases). Germline assignment: CDR1 SGHAT and CDR2 FQNNGV. The V end lost 3 bases, the J end lost 9 bases, and 27 bases lay between the germline ends. CDR3 length: 18 residues. The CDR3 region is CASSLRTKIAGEMPTIYF. Written as DNA, the CDR3 is TGTGCCAGCAGCTTGAGAACTAAGATTGCGGGGGAAATGCCCACCATATATTTT.

The genes are TRBV20-1 and TRBJ2-7, with TRBD2 as a possible D gene (6 bases). This CDR3 is built from 11 residues. The germline V gene has CDR1 DFQATT and CDR2 SNEGSKA (reference sequence). V lost 4 bases and J 3 bases, leaving 7 bases between the germline ends. CDR3 bases: TGCAGTGCTATGGGGGGCTACGAGCAGTACTTC. It yields the protein CSAMGGYEQYF.